The 18 T cell receptor beta chains below come from one sample, sequenced in a study of blood T cell repertoires in COVID-19. Here immunoSEQ multiplex PCR was the method, and the copy in TCRdb shows in-frame clones only, minus some. The sample contains about 140,000 clones, around four fifths of which appear only once. Sequenced: peripheral blood. The receptor set was obtained from a man in his 60s who had recovered from COVID-19.

CDR3 in amino acids: CASSLGGGPQPQHF. The CDR3 DNA sequence: TGTGCCAGCAGCCTCGGGGGGGGGCCTCAGCCCCAGCATTTT. The chain is built from TRBV3-1 (or the pseudogene TRBV3-2) and TRBJ1-5; D perhaps matches TRBD1 (6 bases). The CDR3 contains 14 residues. Trimming took off 4 bases at V and 6 bases at J, with 13 bases between the two ends. In germline, CDR1 is LGHDT, CDR2 YNNKEL (reference sequence).

This chain links TRBV28 with TRBJ1-3; D may be TRBD1 (5 bases). The length of the CDR3 is 15 residues. V lost 5 bases and J 4 bases, leaving 15 bases between the germline ends. Germline values: CDR1 MDHEN, CDR2 SYDVKM. The CDR3 here is CASSPPGVRGNTIYF. The CDR3 region has the DNA TGTGCCAGCAGTCCACCGGGGGTGAGGGGAAACACCATATATTTT.

This sequence joins TRBV7-9 and TRBJ2-7, with a possible D match to TRBD2 (7 bases). In germline, CDR1 is SEHNR, CDR2 FQNEAQ (reference sequence). V shed 1 base and J shed 5 bases, with 12 bases lying between them. This CDR3 spans 14 amino acids. The CDR3 loop reads CASSLDVGGHEQYF. In nucleotides, the CDR3 is TGTGCCAGCAGCTTAGACGTGGGGGGGCACGAGCAGTACTTC.

V usage is TRBV7-3 and J usage is TRBJ2-3; D is perhaps TRBD1 (6 bases). This CDR3 contains 14 residues. The germline V gene has CDR1 SGHTA and CDR2 FQGTGA. The V end lost 5 bases, the J end lost 1 base, and 10 bases lay between the germline ends. This chain's CDR3 is CASSANRGTDTQYF. Written as DNA, the CDR3 is TGTGCCAGCAGCGCCAACAGGGGCACAGATACGCAGTATTTT.

This clone was detected only a few times. V gene TRBV5-1 combines with J gene TRBJ1-1, with no clear D. The CDR3 is made up of 13 amino acids. Germline-derived CDR1 and CDR2 are SGHRS and YFSETQ. V lost 3 bases and J 1 base, leaving 7 bases between the germline ends. CDR3 residues: CASSYGRNTEAFF. In DNA form, the CDR3 reads TGCGCCAGCAGCTATGGGCGGAACACTGAAGCTTTCTTT.

J is TRBJ1-4 and V is TRBV6-5; D is perhaps TRBD1 (6 bases). Germline CDR1 is MNHEY and CDR2 is SVGAGI. The V and J ends lost 0 bases and 5 bases respectively, with 10 bases between them. This CDR3 has 15 residues. The CDR3 spells CASSYSWTANEKLFF. CDR3 sequence (DNA): TGTGCCAGCAGTTACTCCTGGACAGCGAATGAAAAACTGTTTTTT.

The chain uses TRBV7-2 and TRBJ2-5; D is ambiguous. This CDR3 is 12 amino acids long. The ends were cut back, 6 bases at V and 5 bases at J, with 10 bases in the middle. The germline V gene has CDR1 SGHTA and CDR2 FQGNSA. The CDR3 reads CASSQFRETQYF. DNA for the CDR3: TGTGCCAGCAGTCAATTCCGGGAGACCCAGTACTTC.

The gene calls are TRBV2 and TRBJ2-3; maybe TRBD1 (7 bases). Looked up from germline, CDR1 is SNHLY and CDR2 is FYNNEI. V shed 9 bases and J shed 2 bases, with 15 bases lying between them. The CDR3 loop spans 14 amino acids. This chain's CDR3 is CAREGQRYTDTQYF. The CDR3 DNA follows: TGTGCCAGGGAGGGACAGCGCTACACAGATACGCAGTATTTT.

The rearrangement uses TRBV5-8 and TRBJ2-1; D perhaps matches TRBD1 (7 bases). The V gene lost 4 bases and the J gene lost 8 bases, with 16 bases spanning the gap. Germline CDR1 and CDR2: SGHTS and YDEGEE. The CDR3 is made up of 14 amino acids. CDR3 DNA sequence: TGTGCCAGCAGCGTACAGGGGACTGTGGATGAGCAGTTCTTC. Its translation: CASSVQGTVDEQFF.

This chain joins TRBV27 and TRBJ1-6; 7 bases line up with TRBD1. The ends lost 6 bases at V and 5 bases at J; junction bases unmatched: 7. The CDR3 sequence is 15 residues long. In germline, CDR1 is MNHEY, CDR2 SMNVEV (reference sequence). In nucleotides, the CDR3 is TGTGCCAGCAGCTCAAGGGGGCGCGATAATTCACCCCTCCACTTT. Its protein is CASSSRGRDNSPLHF.

On this clone itself: Its ends do not fully match the called genes, so a read error is possible. The chain joins TRBV30 to TRBJ2-1, with 13 bases fitting TRBD2. This CDR3 is built from 12 residues. CDR1 GTSNPN and CDR2 SVGIG come from the germline V gene (reference sequence). The CDR3 reads CAWSPGLAGRIF. The CDR3 region has the DNA TGTGCCTGGAGCCCGGGACTAGCGGGGAGGATCTTC.

The genes are TRBV15 and TRBJ1-5; D gene unclear. The CDR3 contains 15 residues. Germline loops: CDR1 LNHNV, CDR2 YYDKDF (reference sequence). The V end was cut by 0 bases, the J end by 5 bases, with 11 bases between. In DNA, the CDR3 is TGTGCCACCAGCAGAGATTCGGGTGGCGATCAGCCCCAGCATTTT. Translated, it gives CATSRDSGGDQPQHF.

The gene calls are TRBV18 and TRBJ2-5; 9 nucleotides match TRBD2. The V gene end was trimmed by 6 bases and the J gene end by 2 bases; junction bases not matched to a gene: 4. Germline V gene data show CDR1 as KGHSH and CDR2 as LQKENI. CDR3 length: 14 residues. In DNA, the CDR3 is TGTGCCAGCTCGCCTAGCGGGGCACAAGAGACCCAGTACTTC. Protein: CASSPSGAQETQYF.

This sequence joins TRBV15 and TRBJ1-4, with D maybe TRBD1 (6 bases). Trimming removed 4 bases at V and 5 bases at J, with 14 bases between. Germline values: CDR1 LNHNV, CDR2 YYDKDF (reference sequence). The CDR3 is 15 amino acids. The DNA for the CDR3 is TGTGCCACCAGCAAGACACAGGGCCTGAATGAAAAACTGTTTTTT. This translates into CATSKTQGLNEKLFF. The whole variable domain, filled in from reference TRBV15 and TRBJ1-4, reads DAMVIQNPRYQVTQFGKPVTLSCSQTLNHNVMYWYQQKSSQAPKLLFHYYDKDFNNEADTPDNFQSRRPNTSFCFLDIRSPGLGDTAMYLCATSKTQGLNEKLFFGSGTQLSVL.

This clone turned up a few times. In the same sample, other DNA sequences code for this CDR3. CDR3 loop: CASSPQGNGNEKLFF. As DNA, the CDR3 is TGTGCCAGTAGTCCACAGGGGAATGGGAATGAAAAACTGTTTTTT. The chain links TRBV19 to TRBJ1-4, with TRBD1 identical over 7 bases. Per the germline V gene, CDR1 is LNHDA and CDR2 is SQIVND (reference sequence). Trimming took 5 bases from V and 5 from J; bases not matched to a gene: 8. CDR3 length: 15 residues.

The chain joins TRBV28 to TRBJ2-5; 10 nucleotides agree with TRBD1. The CDR3 runs 15 residues. After removal of 6 bases from V and 2 bases from J, the junction contained 6 bases not matched to a gene. Germline assignment: CDR1 MDHEN and CDR2 SYDVKM. CDR3 coding DNA: TGTGCCAGCAGCCTTCCGGGACAGGGGCAAGAGACCCAGTACTTC. Translation: CASSLPGQGQETQYF.

About this clone: The germline gene is not matched at one end of the junction; a read error may be the cause. The V gene is TRBV6-5, the J gene TRBJ1-5; D unclear. The CDR3 has 13 amino acids. Germline lookup yields CDR1 MNHEY and CDR2 SVGAGI. CDR3: CASSYSSNQPQHF. CDR3 DNA: TGTGCCAGCAGTTACTCGAGCAACCAGCCCCAGCATTTT.

The table lists this clone with a count of one. The chain uses TRBV10-3 and TRBJ2-7, with D perhaps matching TRBD2 (5 bases). V was clipped by 6 bases and J by 3 bases, with 12 bases between them. Per the germline V gene, CDR1 is ENHRY and CDR2 is SYGVKD. The CDR3 sequence is 13 residues long. The CDR3 DNA is TGTGCCATCAGCCCGTATAGCGTCTACGAGCAGTACTTC. This encodes CAISPYSVYEQYF.